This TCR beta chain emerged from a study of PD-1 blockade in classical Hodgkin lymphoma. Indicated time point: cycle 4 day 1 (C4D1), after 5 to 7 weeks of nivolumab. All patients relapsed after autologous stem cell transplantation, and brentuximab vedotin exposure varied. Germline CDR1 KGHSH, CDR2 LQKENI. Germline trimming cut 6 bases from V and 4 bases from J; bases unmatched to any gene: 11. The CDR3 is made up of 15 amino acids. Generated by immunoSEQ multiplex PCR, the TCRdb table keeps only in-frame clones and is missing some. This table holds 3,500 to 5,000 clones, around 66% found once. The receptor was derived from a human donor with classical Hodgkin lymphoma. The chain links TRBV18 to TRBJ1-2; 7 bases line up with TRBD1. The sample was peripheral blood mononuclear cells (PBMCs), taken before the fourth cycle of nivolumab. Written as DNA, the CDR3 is TGTGCCAGCTCCTCAAATGGCAGGGACAGCTATGGCTACACCTTC. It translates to CASSSNGRDSYGYTF.